The 9 T cell receptor beta chains given below trace back to one sample, sequenced in a study of blood T cell repertoires in COVID-19. The protocol was immunoSEQ multiplex PCR, while the TCRdb copy is restricted to in-frame clones and leaves out a portion. The sample has some 66,000 clones; about three quarters are singletons. Sequencing was performed on peripheral blood. Source of these receptors: an elderly woman with acute or convalescent COVID-19.

The chain recombines TRBV7-8 with TRBJ1-3; D might be TRBD1 (6 bases). Germline V gene sequence: CDR1 SGHVS, CDR2 FQNEAQ. Trimming shortened V by 5 bases and J by 2 bases, and 13 bases separated the two germline ends. This CDR3 comprises 15 residues. Here the CDR3 reads CASSLTTGTGNTIYF. As DNA, the CDR3 is TGTGCCAGCAGCCTCACTACAGGGACTGGAAACACCATATATTTT.

In nucleotides, the CDR3 is TGTGCCAGCAGCGTAGCTGCTCGGGGAATGGAGGAAAAACTGTTTTTT. The encoded protein is CASSVAARGMEEKLFF. The rearrangement links TRBV9 to TRBJ1-4; no clear D. Trimming removed 0 bases at V and 8 bases at J, with 17 bases between. CDR3 length: 16 amino acids. Germline values: CDR1 SGDLS, CDR2 YYNGEE.

The chain carries TRBV4-2 and TRBJ1-1; D is possibly TRBD1 (5 bases). Germline V CDR1 and CDR2: LGHNA, YNFKEQ. V was clipped by 4 bases and J by 5 bases, with 17 bases between them. CDR3 size: 15 residues. CDR3 region: CASSRFGGGYTEAFF. CDR3 sequence (DNA): TGTGCCAGCAGCCGATTCGGCGGGGGTTATACTGAAGCTTTCTTT.

This chain connects TRBV18 to TRBJ1-1; the match to TRBD1 covers 8 bases. With 3 bases clipped from V and 2 bases from J, the junction kept 8 bases outside the gene matches. Looked up from germline, CDR1 is KGHSH and CDR2 is LQKENI. CDR3 length equals 16 residues. Here the CDR3 DNA reads TGTGCCAGCTCACCCCTCCGTGGACAGGGAAACACTGAAGCTTTCTTT. Translation: CASSPLRGQGNTEAFF.

The rearrangement links TRBV5-4 to TRBJ2-1; TRBD2 agrees at 9 bases. V lost 0 bases, J lost 6 bases, and 4 bases stayed unmatched. CDR1 and CDR2 (germline): SGHNT, YYREEE (reference sequence). This CDR3 is built from 15 residues. DNA of the CDR3: TGTGCCAGCAGCTTGGGCGGGAGGGCCTTCAATGAGCAGTTCTTC. This translates into CASSLGGRAFNEQFF.

The chain couples TRBV7-2 to TRBJ2-3; D unresolved. The V end lost 0 bases, the J end lost 10 bases, and 11 bases lay between the germline ends. CDR1 and CDR2 (germline): SGHTA, FQGNSA. The CDR3 is made up of 13 amino acids. The CDR3 loop reads CASSLALGSPQYF. The CDR3 bases are TGTGCCAGCAGCTTAGCCCTAGGTTCCCCGCAGTATTTT.

CDR3 sequence: CASSLSGTSGSHKAKNIQYF. The CDR3 nucleotides read TGTGCCAGCAGTTTGTCCGGGACTAGCGGGAGCCACAAGGCCAAAAACATTCAGTACTTC. This chain joins TRBV28 and TRBJ2-4; 14 bases agree with TRBD2. Germline V gene data show CDR1 as MDHEN and CDR2 as SYDVKM. The CDR3 is 20 residues long. V shed 3 bases and J 1 base; nucleotides not matched to a gene: 11.

In its sample, this clone was seen a few times. The CDR3 DNA reads as TGCAGCGTTGAAGCCGACACCGGGGAGCTGTTTTTT. Residues: CSVEADTGELFF. The V gene is TRBV29-1, the J gene TRBJ2-2; no clear D gene. This CDR3 comprises 12 residues. Germline V gene sequence: CDR1 SQVTM, CDR2 ANQGSEA. Trimming took off 1 base at V and 3 bases at J, with 3 bases between the two ends.

The chain recombines TRBV29-1 with TRBJ2-5; no reliable D call. This CDR3 is built from 14 residues. V lost 7 bases and J 0 bases, leaving 15 bases between the germline ends. Per the germline V gene, CDR1 is SQVTM and CDR2 is ANQGSEA. The CDR3 bases are TGCAGCGCCGATAGACAATCCAACCAAGAGACCCAGTACTTC. Residues: CSADRQSNQETQYF.